Listed here are 8 T cell receptor beta chains from one sample, sequenced in a study of blood T cell repertoires in COVID-19. The data were produced by immunoSEQ multiplex PCR, yet TCRdb's version contains in-frame clones alone and is incomplete. The sample records 200,000 to 300,000 clones, 84% being singletons. The specimen was peripheral blood. The receptors were gathered from a man aged 35-49 years who had recovered from COVID-19.

This sequence joins TRBV5-4 and TRBJ2-3; 7 bases agree with TRBD2. The CDR3 loop spans 15 amino acids. Germline CDR1 is SGHNT and CDR2 is YYREEE (reference sequence). V shed 3 bases, J shed 2 bases, and the junction held 6 bases outside the gene matches. CDR3 region: CASSSPSGYTDTQYF. The CDR3 region has the DNA TGTGCCAGCAGCTCACCTAGCGGTTACACAGATACGCAGTATTTT. The whole variable domain, filled in from reference TRBV5-4 and TRBJ2-3, reads ETGVTQSPTHLIKTRGQQVTLRCSSQSGHNTVSWYQQALGQGPQFIFQYYREEENGRGNFPPRFSGLQFPNYSSELNVNALELDDSALYLCASSSPSGYTDTQYFGPGTRLTVL.

The V call is TRBV5-1, the J call TRBJ2-6; no reliable D call. V gave up 0 bases and J gave up 4 bases, with 8 bases separating them. CDR1 and CDR2 (germline): SGHRS, YFSETQ. CDR3 size: 15 residues. The CDR3 reads CASSLAVPGANVLTF. Here the CDR3 DNA reads TGCGCCAGCAGCTTGGCAGTTCCCGGGGCCAACGTCCTGACTTTC.

The chain carries TRBV6-5 and TRBJ1-1, with 8 bases aligning to TRBD1. The ends lost 5 bases at V and 5 bases at J; junction bases unmatched: 10. The CDR3 runs to 15 residues. The germline gives CDR1 MNHEY, CDR2 SVGAGI. The CDR3 is CASSRIQGARTEAFF. CDR3 bases: TGTGCCAGCAGTAGAATCCAGGGGGCCCGTACTGAAGCTTTCTTT.

The rearrangement joins TRBV7-2 to TRBJ1-3; D uncertain. The CDR3 covers 15 residues. Per germline, CDR1 SGHTA and CDR2 FQGNSA. V lost 1 base to trimming and J lost 0 bases, with 7 bases between them. The CDR3 is CASSLVVGSGNTIYF. The CDR3 DNA reads TGTGCCAGCAGCTTAGTTGTCGGCTCTGGAAACACCATATATTTT.

The rearrangement joins TRBV11-3 to TRBJ2-1, with 10 bases aligning to TRBD1. Trimming cost V 8 bases and J 4 bases; bases outside gene matches: 2. Looked up from germline, CDR1 is SGHNT and CDR2 is YENEEA. The CDR3 loop spans 13 amino acids. The CDR3 DNA sequence: TGTGCCAGCCGGGACAGGGGATACAATGAGCAGTTCTTC. It specifies CASRDRGYNEQFF.

The chain employs TRBV9 and TRBJ1-5; D not certain. The CDR3 runs to 16 residues. Germline loops: CDR1 SGDLS, CDR2 YYNGEE. Trimming took 4 bases from V and 0 from J, leaving 14 bases between them. The CDR3 region has the DNA TGTGCCAGCAGCCCGAACAGCGACTATAGCAATCAGCCCCAGCATTTT. Translating it yields CASSPNSDYSNQPQHF.

The chain joins TRBV5-6 to TRBJ1-2; D unclear. The ends were cut back, 0 bases at V and 4 bases at J, with 16 bases in the middle. Germline V gene data show CDR1 as SGHDT and CDR2 as YYEEEE. CDR3 size: 16 residues. This CDR3 reads CASSLAGIPGSYGYTF. CDR3 nucleotide sequence: TGTGCCAGCAGCTTGGCTGGAATTCCAGGATCCTATGGCTACACCTTC. Using reference TRBV5-6 and TRBJ1-2 for the parts outside the CDR3, the full variable domain is DAGVTQSPTHLIKTRGQQVTLRCSPKSGHDTVSWYQQALGQGPQFIFQYYEEEERQRGNFPDRFSGHQFPNYSSELNVNALLLGDSALYLCASSLAGIPGSYGYTFGSGTRLTVV.

J is TRBJ1-2 and V is TRBV9, with 7 bases that match TRBD1. CDR3 length equals 13 residues. Losses at the gene ends were 5 bases for V and 3 bases for J; bases not matched to a gene: 4. Per the germline V gene, CDR1 is SGDLS and CDR2 is YYNGEE. CDR3 nucleotide sequence: TGTGCCAGCAGAGGGGACAGATACTATGGCTACACCTTC. It codes for CASRGDRYYGYTF.